What follows describes a single TCR beta chain. The sample belongs to a study of cytomegalovirus exposure and HLA in healthy donors. This CDR3 region has 16 residues. V lost 3 bases, J lost 2 bases, and 20 bases lay in between. Per the germline V gene, CDR1 is GTSNPN and CDR2 is SVGIG (reference sequence). This PCR relied on a set of 60 Vbeta primers and 13 Jbeta primers. The method was immunoSEQ multiplex PCR; TCRdb's version includes in-frame clones alone and lacks a portion of them. Among about 130,000 clones listed, roughly 72% were seen once. Input material: PBMCs. The source is a woman aged 50 to 60 in good health and CMV-seronegative. The chain joins TRBV30 to TRBJ2-7, with a tentative D call TRBD1 (8 bases). This chain's CDR3 is CAWSTHRGGITYEQYF. The CDR3 DNA follows: TGTGCCTGGAGCACCCACAGGGGGGGAATCACCTACGAGCAGTACTTC.